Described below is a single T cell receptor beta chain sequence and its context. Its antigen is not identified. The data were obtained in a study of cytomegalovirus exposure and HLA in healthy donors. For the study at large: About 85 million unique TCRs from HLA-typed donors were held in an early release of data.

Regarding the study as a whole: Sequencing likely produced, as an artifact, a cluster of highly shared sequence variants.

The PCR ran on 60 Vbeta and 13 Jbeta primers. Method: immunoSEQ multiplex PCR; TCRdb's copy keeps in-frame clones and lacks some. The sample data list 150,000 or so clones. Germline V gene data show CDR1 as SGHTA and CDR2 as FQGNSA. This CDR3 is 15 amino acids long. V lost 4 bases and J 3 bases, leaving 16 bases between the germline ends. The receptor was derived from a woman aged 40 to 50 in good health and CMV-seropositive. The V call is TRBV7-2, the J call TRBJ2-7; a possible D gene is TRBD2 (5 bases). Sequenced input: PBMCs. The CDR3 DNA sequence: TGTGCCAGCAGCTCAGACGGGAACCTCGGCTACGAGCAGTACTTC. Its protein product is CASSSDGNLGYEQYF.